The next 19 T cell receptor beta chains were all read from a single sample in a study of T-cell memory formation after mild COVID-19. TCRdb reanalysed the 5' RACE reads using MiXCR and keeps one entry per CDR3 protein. The profile covers about 160,000 distinct CDR3 sequences, with roughly 31% appearing a single time and approximately 12% taken by the ten largest. Material for sequencing was PBMCs or a T cell subset sorted from them (not recorded which). The receptor source for this set is an adult woman who had mild COVID-19 (a few samples of this study predate the infection). Cell type and time point are not known.

The gene calls are TRBV6-1 and TRBJ2-4; D possibly corresponds to TRBD1 (6 bases). The ends were cut back, 7 bases at V and 7 bases at J, with 14 bases in the middle. The CDR3 has 13 residues. Looked up from germline, CDR1 is MNHNS and CDR2 is SASEGT. CDR3 DNA sequence: TGTGCCAGCATTGGGACATACGGGAACATTCAGTACTTC. Translating it yields CASIGTYGNIQYF.

The chain uses TRBV4-3 and TRBJ1-1, with D possibly matching TRBD1 (5 bases). CDR3 size: 17 residues. V was clipped by 1 base and J by 4 bases, with 19 bases between them. Per germline, CDR1 LGHNA and CDR2 YSLEER. In nucleotides, the CDR3 is TGCGCCAGCAGCCAAGGTTCCTTCCGTGAGGGGTTCACTGAAGCTTTCTTT. Its translation: CASSQGSFREGFTEAFF.

This clonotype showed up just once. As DNA, the CDR3 is TGTGCCAGCAGTTACTCGCGGACTAGCGGGGTCCCAGATACGCAGTATTTT. This sequence encodes CASSYSRTSGVPDTQYF. This chain joins TRBV6-5 and TRBJ2-3; 12 bases fit TRBD2. Unmatched junction bases numbered 5, after V lost 0 bases and J lost 4 bases. Germline CDR1 is MNHEY and CDR2 is SVGAGI. The CDR3 length is 17 residues.

The chain combines TRBV11-2 with TRBJ2-1; D may correspond to TRBD1 or TRBD2 (5 bases each). The CDR3 runs 13 residues. Germline CDR1 is SGHAT and CDR2 is FQNNGV. Trimming cost V 2 bases and J 8 bases, with 10 bases left between them. The CDR3 DNA reads TGTGCCAGCAGCTTACAACTGGGACATGAGCAGTTCTTC. It codes for CASSLQLGHEQFF.

A few counts support this clonotype. The chain is built from TRBV28 and TRBJ2-1; 8 nucleotides align to TRBD2. CDR3 length: 14 residues. The V gene end was trimmed by 5 bases and the J gene end by 5 bases; junction bases not matched to a gene: 5. CDR1 is MDHEN, CDR2 SYDVKM, per germline. The CDR3 loop reads CASSPSGLNNEQFF. The CDR3 DNA sequence: TGTGCCAGCAGTCCTAGCGGGCTGAACAATGAGCAGTTCTTC. The full variable domain, its missing parts supplied by reference TRBV28 and TRBJ2-1, is DVKVTQSSRYLVKRTGEKVFLECVQDMDHENMFWYRQDPGLGLRLIYFSYDVKMKEKGDIPEGYSVSREKKERFSLILESASTNQTSMYLCASSPSGLNNEQFFGPGTRLTVL.

The chain links TRBV7-8 to TRBJ1-3; D may be TRBD1 (6 bases). Germline V gene data show CDR1 as SGHVS and CDR2 as FQNEAQ. The CDR3 covers 16 residues. V lost 0 bases, J lost 0 bases, and 9 bases lay in between. The CDR3 region has the DNA TGTGCCAGCAGCTTAGCACAGGGCCGCTCTGGAAACACCATATATTTT. Its protein product is CASSLAQGRSGNTIYF.

This clonotype was recorded a few times. The rearrangement uses TRBV5-1 and TRBJ2-2, with D unclear. The CDR3 sequence is 14 residues long. The V end was cut by 4 bases, the J end by 4 bases, with 11 bases between. Germline values: CDR1 SGHRS, CDR2 YFSETQ. In DNA, the CDR3 is TGCGCCAGCAGCCTCACCTGGGGCACCGGGGAGCTGTTTTTT. Translated, it gives CASSLTWGTGELFF.

This clonotype is labeled as medium-sized. The rearrangement uses TRBV4-3 and TRBJ2-4, with 9 bases lining up with TRBD1. The CDR3 runs to 16 residues. J gave up 7 bases and V 2 bases, and 9 bases lay outside the gene matches. Germline V gene lookup returns CDR1 LGHNA and CDR2 YSLEER. CDR3 region: CASSQTGQGRRNIQYF. In DNA, the CDR3 is TGCGCCAGCAGCCAAACCGGACAGGGGCGAAGGAACATTCAGTACTTC.

The chain uses TRBV11-2 and TRBJ2-2, with TRBD1 matching over 10 bases. The ends lost 5 bases at V and 7 bases at J; junction bases unmatched: 10. Per the germline V gene, CDR1 is SGHAT and CDR2 is FQNNGV. The CDR3 covers 16 residues. CDR3 region: CASSPRQGAGFGELFF. For the CDR3, the DNA is TGTGCCAGCAGCCCTCGACAGGGGGCCGGGTTCGGGGAGCTGTTTTTT.

This clonotype was seen only a few times. The chain has TRBV5-6 and TRBJ1-5; possibly TRBD1 for D (6 bases). CDR1 SGHDT and CDR2 YYEEEE come from the germline V gene. This CDR3 spans 15 amino acids. Trimming pared 0 bases from V and 0 bases from J, leaving 7 bases between. The CDR3 nucleotides are TGTGCCAGCAGCTTGGGGGGGCTTAGCAATCAGCCCCAGCATTTT. Translation gives CASSLGGLSNQPQHF.

This clonotype was counted only a few times. The chain couples TRBV3-1 to TRBJ2-1, with TRBD2 matching 14 bases. The CDR3 runs 15 residues. V trimming: 5 bases; J trimming: 8 bases; junction bases outside the gene matches: 5. Germline values: CDR1 LGHDT, CDR2 YNNKEL (reference sequence). The DNA of the CDR3 is TGTGCCAGCAGCTCGACTAGCGGGGGGGCGGATGAGCAGTTCTTC. Protein sequence: CASSSTSGGADEQFF.

The V and J genes are TRBV7-9 and TRBJ2-7, with D unclear. CDR1 is SEHNR and CDR2 is FQNEAQ in the germline V gene (reference sequence). This CDR3 comprises 14 residues. Trimming removed 2 bases at V and 5 bases at J, with 13 bases between. The CDR3 sequence is CASSLSTQYDEQYF. The DNA for the CDR3 is TGTGCCAGCAGCTTATCGACCCAATATGACGAGCAGTACTTC.

This rearrangement joins TRBV20-1 to TRBJ2-7; a possible D gene is TRBD2 (5 bases). CDR1 and CDR2 (germline): DFQATT, SNEGSKA (reference sequence). Trimming took off 6 bases at V and 2 bases at J, with 17 bases between the two ends. The CDR3 totals 14 residues. The CDR3 sequence: CSASEGLLTYEQYF. In nucleotides, the CDR3 is TGCAGTGCCTCGGAAGGACTTCTGACCTACGAGCAGTACTTC.

The chain uses TRBV2 and TRBJ2-5; no definite D call. Germline assignment: CDR1 SNHLY and CDR2 FYNNEI. V was pared by 4 bases and J by 4 bases, with 7 bases between. This CDR3 comprises 12 residues. This CDR3 reads CASSAVRETQYF. The CDR3 DNA is TGTGCCAGCAGTGCGGTGAGAGAGACCCAGTACTTC.

The V gene is TRBV7-3, the J gene TRBJ2-2; 7 bases fit TRBD2. The germline V gene encodes CDR1 SGHTA and CDR2 FQGTGA. The CDR3 spans 13 residues. The V segment lost 6 bases and the J segment 6 bases; nucleotides outside the gene matches: 4. In nucleotides, the CDR3 is TGTGCCAGCAGGGACGGACTAGCCGGGGAGCTGTTTTTT. Protein sequence: CASRDGLAGELFF.

This clonotype was seen a handful of times. The genes are TRBV5-1 and TRBJ2-7, with 9 bases aligning to TRBD1. The CDR3 loop spans 18 amino acids. Per germline, CDR1 SGHRS and CDR2 YFSETQ. With V trimmed by 3 bases and J by 0 bases, 13 bases remained unmatched. CDR3 in DNA: TGCGCCAGCAGCTCAGCCGGGACAGGGCCTTCCTACTCCTACGAGCAGTACTTC. Encoded protein: CASSSAGTGPSYSYEQYF. The variable domain in full, completed from reference TRBV5-1 and TRBJ2-7, reads KAGVTQTPRYLIKTRGQQVTLSCSPISGHRSVSWYQQTPGQGLQFLFEYFSETQRNKGNFPGRFSGRQFSNSRSEMNVSTLELGDSALYLCASSSAGTGPSYSYEQYFGPGTRLTVT.

This clonotype turned up a few times. The chain is built from TRBV5-1 and TRBJ2-1; D not certain. The CDR3 has 12 residues. The germline CDR1 and CDR2 sequences are SGHRS and YFSETQ. The ends were cut back, 1 base at V and 5 bases at J, with 4 bases in the middle. The CDR3 DNA follows: TGCGCCAGCAGCTTGCGACACAATGAGCAGTTCTTC. Encoded protein: CASSLRHNEQFF.

The rearrangement joins TRBV29-1 to TRBJ2-3; the D gene could be TRBD1 or TRBD2 (5 bases each). Per germline, CDR1 SQVTM and CDR2 ANQGSEA. Trimming removed 5 bases at V and 2 bases at J, with 14 bases between. The CDR3 length is 14 residues. This chain's CDR3 is CSVNSGSFTDTQYF. CDR3 sequence (DNA): TGCAGCGTTAATTCAGGGAGCTTCACAGATACGCAGTATTTT.

In its sample, this clonotype was seen a few times. The rearrangement joins TRBV7-9 to TRBJ2-1; 8 bases match TRBD2. From germline, CDR1 is SEHNR and CDR2 FQNEAQ (reference sequence). This CDR3 is 16 amino acids long. After removal of 0 bases from V and 5 bases from J, the junction contained 6 bases not matched to a gene. DNA of the CDR3: TGTGCCAGCAGCTTAGCGGCCCTAGCGGGCCACAATGAGCAGTTCTTC. It codes for CASSLAALAGHNEQFF.